The 7 T cell receptor beta chains below were found in one sample sequenced in a study of T cell responses to AZD1222 COVID-19 vaccine. This table comes from immunoSEQ multiplex PCR, and its TCRdb copy is limited to in-frame clones, with some not included. The profile shows under 150,000 clones, 91% of them singletons. This material consisted of peripheral blood, taken 28 days after the second AZD1222 dose. Receptor source: an adult who received the AZD1222 COVID-19 vaccine.

This rearrangement joins TRBV28 to TRBJ2-3; tentative D call: TRBD1 (5 bases). The V gene's germline CDR1 is MDHEN and CDR2 SYDVKM. V lost 7 bases to trimming and J lost 6 bases, with 23 bases between them. CDR3 length equals 16 residues. The CDR3 region has the DNA TGTGCCAGCAAGCCGACAAGGTGGCAGGGCTCTGATACGCAGTATTTT. Protein: CASKPTRWQGSDTQYF.

The CDR3 DNA reads as TGTGCTAGTGGTTTGGCAAACCTAGCGGGGGCCCCAGAGACCCAGTACTTC. Amino acid sequence: CASGLANLAGAPETQYF. The chain joins TRBV12-5 to TRBJ2-5, with 10 nucleotides matching TRBD2. V was pared by 1 base and J by 4 bases, with 9 bases of the junction left unmatched. In germline, CDR1 is LGHNT, CDR2 FRNRAP. CDR3 length equals 17 residues. The full variable domain, rest sourced from reference TRBV12-5 and TRBJ2-5, is DARVTQTPRHKVTEMGQEVTMRCQPILGHNTVFWYRQTMMQGLELLAYFRNRAPLDDSGMPKDRFSAEMPDATLATLKIQPSEPRDSAVYFCASGLANLAGAPETQYFGPGTRLLVL.

The gene calls are TRBV20-1 and TRBJ2-4; TRBD1 aligns across 8 bases. CDR1 is DFQATT and CDR2 is SNEGSKA in the germline V gene (reference sequence). Germline trimming cut 4 bases from V and 8 bases from J; bases unmatched to any gene: 1. CDR3 length: 11 residues. CDR3 in amino acids: CSATTGDIQYF. CDR3 nucleotide sequence: TGCAGTGCTACGACAGGGGACATTCAGTACTTC.

The chain's CDR3 is CASSVGQGGNEKLFF. The DNA for the CDR3 is TGTGCCAGCAGCGTAGGGCAGGGCGGAAATGAAAAACTGTTTTTT. The rearrangement joins TRBV9 to TRBJ1-4, with D possibly being TRBD1 (5 bases). This CDR3 contains 15 residues. Trimming took 0 bases from V and 5 from J, leaving 11 bases between them. Germline lookup yields CDR1 SGDLS and CDR2 YYNGEE.

V usage is TRBV6-5 and J usage is TRBJ1-2; TRBD1 might be the D (6 bases). Germline values: CDR1 MNHEY, CDR2 SVGAGI. This CDR3 comprises 13 residues. V was clipped by 6 bases and J by 8 bases, with 16 bases between them. The CDR3, as DNA: TGTGCCAGCAGAATACAGGGCGTTTTGGGCTACACCTTC. Protein product: CASRIQGVLGYTF.

V gene TRBV30 combines with J gene TRBJ1-1; the D is unclear. Trimming left V 5 bases short and J 5 bases short, with 12 bases between. Per germline, CDR1 GTSNPN and CDR2 SVGIG (reference sequence). There are 12 residues in the CDR3. CDR3 amino acids: CAWVKVRTEAFF. CDR3 coding DNA: TGTGCCTGGGTCAAAGTCCGGACTGAAGCTTTCTTT.

The chain uses TRBV12-3 or TRBV12-4 and TRBJ2-2, with TRBD2 matching 7 bases. The length of the CDR3 is 12 residues. V dropped 7 bases and J dropped 9; count of bases not matched to a gene: 5. This CDR3 reads CASTGGGRELFF. The DNA for the CDR3 is TGTGCCAGCACCGGGGGAGGGAGGGAGCTGTTTTTT.